The 31 T cell receptor beta chains presented below share a single source sample, sequenced in a study of CD8+ T cells in alopecia areata. RNA was extracted and reverse transcribed into cDNA as the sequencing template. The table came from immunoSEQ multiplex PCR; TCRdb's copy has only in-frame clones and leaves some out. The sample records roughly 14,000 clones, approximately 50% being singletons. Specimens obtained from alopecia areata patients comprised lesional scalp punch biopsies and peripheral blood. The specimen comprised skin, sampled at week 0. Source of these receptors: a human donor with alopecia areata.

The J gene is TRBJ2-1, the V gene TRBV4-1; 14 bases are a match to TRBD2. V lost 3 bases and J lost 7; bases outside the gene matches: 14. Germline V gene sequence: CDR1 MGHRA, CDR2 YSYEKL. CDR3 length: 19 amino acids. CDR3 sequence (DNA): TGCGCCAGCAGCCACCCCGGACTAGCGGGGGGCCCGACTCGGAATGAGCAGTTCTTC. It encodes CASSHPGLAGGPTRNEQFF.

This sequence joins TRBV9 and TRBJ2-5, with 10 bases fitting TRBD2. This CDR3 has 17 residues. With 7 bases clipped from V and 4 bases from J, the junction kept 16 bases outside the gene matches. Germline V gives CDR1 SGDLS, CDR2 YYNGEE. CDR3 sequence reads: CASSPTGTSVQGETQYF. CDR3 coding DNA: TGTGCCAGCTCACCAACCGGGACTAGCGTACAAGGAGAGACCCAGTACTTC.

The V call is TRBV7-6, the J call TRBJ2-1; no firm D call. CDR1 is SGHVS and CDR2 is FNYEAQ in the germline V gene. The CDR3 is 15 residues long. V was cut by 1 base and J by 1 base, with 8 bases left in between. CDR3 protein: CASSLGGKSYNEQFF. The CDR3 DNA follows: TGTGCCAGCAGCTTAGGTGGGAAATCCTACAATGAGCAGTTCTTC. Variable domain in full (rest from reference TRBV7-6 and TRBJ2-1): GAGVSQSPRYKVTKRGQDVALRCDPISGHVSLYWYRQALGQGPEFLTYFNYEAQQDKSGLPNDRFSAERPEGSISTLTIQRTEQRDSAMYRCASSLGGKSYNEQFFGPGTRLTVL.

The rearrangement joins TRBV7-2 to TRBJ1-1; D might be TRBD1 (5 bases). With 2 bases removed from V and 3 bases from J, the gap between germline ends came to 19 bases. Germline CDR1 and CDR2: SGHTA and FQGNSA. CDR3 size: 17 residues. The CDR3 DNA sequence: TGTGCCAGCAGCTTATGGGGCTCGGTACTGCGGCACACTGAAGCTTTCTTT. It specifies CASSLWGSVLRHTEAFF.

This clone came up a few times. The chain employs TRBV11-2 and TRBJ1-1; 7 nucleotides line up with TRBD1. There are 13 residues in the CDR3. The junction had 5 bases not matched to a gene; V was cut back by 1 base and J by 9 bases. Looked up from germline, CDR1 is SGHAT and CDR2 is FQNNGV. Written as DNA, the CDR3 is TGTGCCAGCAGCTTAGTTCGAGGGGGCAAAGCTTTCTTT. Amino acid sequence: CASSLVRGGKAFF.

V gene TRBV7-2 combines with J gene TRBJ1-2; D perhaps matches TRBD1 (5 bases). CDR1 is SGHTA and CDR2 is FQGNSA in the germline V gene. This CDR3 region has 15 residues. The V and J ends lost 6 bases and 7 bases respectively, with 21 bases between them. CDR3 region: CASSSPASGGVGYTF. CDR3 bases: TGTGCCAGCAGTTCCCCCGCGAGTGGAGGGGTTGGCTACACCTTC.

V gene TRBV10-3 combines with J gene TRBJ2-5, with 7 bases identical to TRBD1. Losses at the gene ends were 6 bases for V and 4 bases for J; bases not matched to a gene: 5. Germline lookup yields CDR1 ENHRY and CDR2 SYGVKD. The CDR3 contains 13 residues. CDR3 amino acids: CAISNDRAETQYF. CDR3 nucleotide sequence: TGTGCCATCAGCAACGACAGGGCAGAGACCCAGTACTTC.

This chain joins TRBV28 and TRBJ1-5, with D possibly TRBD1 on 5 matching bases. Germline V CDR1 and CDR2: MDHEN, SYDVKM. Trimming removed 3 bases from V and 4 bases from J, with 10 bases in between. The CDR3 covers 14 residues. The CDR3 sequence: CASSLEGDNQPQHF. CDR3 sequence (DNA): TGTGCCAGCAGTTTGGAAGGGGATAATCAGCCCCAGCATTTT.

The chain recombines TRBV30 with TRBJ1-5, with D hard to call. Trimming took 2 bases from V and 1 from J, leaving 9 bases between them. The germline CDR1 and CDR2 sequences are GTSNPN and SVGIG (reference sequence). The CDR3 extends over 14 amino acids. Here the CDR3 reads CAWSSPYSNQPQHF. The CDR3 nucleotides read TGTGCCTGGAGTTCACCTTACAGCAATCAGCCCCAGCATTTT.

This clone has more than one count but fewer than ten. This chain links TRBV30 with TRBJ1-4; no reliable D call. CDR1 GTSNPN and CDR2 SVGIG come from the germline V gene (reference sequence). The V end lost 4 bases, the J end lost 7 bases, and 10 bases lay between the germline ends. This CDR3 has 12 residues. DNA of the CDR3: TGTGCCTGGAATAATATGCGTGAAAAACTGTTTTTT. Its protein product is CAWNNMREKLFF.

This clone was counted a few times. The chain carries TRBV7-3 and TRBJ1-2; D unresolved. V was clipped by 5 bases and J by 4 bases, with 17 bases between them. CDR1 and CDR2 from the germline V gene are SGHTA and FQGTGA. The CDR3 is 15 amino acids. This CDR3 is CASSPTGPRAYGYTF. In DNA, the CDR3 is TGTGCCAGCAGCCCTACTGGGCCGCGGGCCTATGGCTACACCTTC.

The chain joins TRBV18 to TRBJ1-1; D ambiguous. The germline V gene has CDR1 KGHSH and CDR2 LQKENI. The CDR3 runs to 13 residues. V lost 1 base, J lost 1 base, and 4 bases lay in between. CDR3 nucleotides: TGTGCCAGCTCACCACAGGGGAACACTGAAGCTTTCTTT. Translating it yields CASSPQGNTEAFF.

The chain uses TRBV10-3 and TRBJ2-5, with 10 bases lining up with TRBD1. Unmatched junction bases numbered 5, after V lost 3 bases and J lost 4 bases. This CDR3 contains 15 residues. The V gene's germline CDR1 is ENHRY and CDR2 SYGVKD. The CDR3 protein is CAISDPGTGVETQYF. CDR3 DNA: TGTGCCATCAGTGATCCCGGGACAGGGGTAGAGACCCAGTACTTC.

Here the CDR3 DNA reads TGTGCTAGTGGTTTGAGAGGGAGTACGGGCGCACGGACCGGCACCGGGGAGCTGTTTTTT. Its protein is CASGLRGSTGARTGTGELFF. The chain recombines TRBV12-5 with TRBJ2-2; tentatively, D is TRBD2 (5 bases). In germline, CDR1 is LGHNT, CDR2 FRNRAP. V lost 2 bases and J 4 bases, leaving 26 bases between the germline ends. CDR3 length equals 20 residues.

This chain links TRBV2 with TRBJ1-2; 9 bases are shared with TRBD1. J lost 8 bases, V lost 9 bases, and 7 bases had no gene match. Germline CDR1 SNHLY, CDR2 FYNNEI. This CDR3 is built from 12 residues. This CDR3 is CASRTGAPGYTF. The CDR3 bases are TGTGCCAGTCGGACAGGGGCACCCGGCTACACCTTC. Supplemented by reference TRBV2 and TRBJ1-2, the full variable domain reads EPEVTQTPSHQVTQMGQEVILRCVPISNHLYFYWYRQILGQKVEFLVSFYNNEISEKSEIFDDQFSVERPDGSNFTLKIRSTKLEDSAMYFCASRTGAPGYTFGSGTRLTVV.

The gene calls are TRBV6-5 and TRBJ1-6; D remains unclear. Trimming left V 3 bases short and J 8 bases short, with 14 bases between. The CDR3 contains 15 residues. Germline V lookup: CDR1 MNHEY, CDR2 SVGAGI. This CDR3 reads CASSYRGKRDSPLHF. The DNA of the CDR3 is TGTGCCAGCAGTTATCGAGGGAAGAGGGATTCACCCCTCCACTTT.

Concerning this clone itself: Other DNA variants within this sample encode the same CDR3. The chain has TRBV15 and TRBJ2-3; maybe TRBD1 (6 bases). This CDR3 is built from 16 residues. CDR1 and CDR2 from the germline V gene are LNHNV and YYDKDF (reference sequence). Trimming stripped 1 base from V and 5 bases from J, with 16 bases between. CDR3 loop: CATSRGVSAGEDTQYF. The CDR3 nucleotides read TGTGCCACCAGCAGAGGCGTTTCGGCAGGGGAAGATACGCAGTATTTT.

V and J are TRBV29-1 and TRBJ1-1; D uncertain. Germline CDR1 SQVTM, CDR2 ANQGSEA. The length of the CDR3 is 13 residues. The germline V and J ends were trimmed by 7 bases and 0 bases, with 12 bases remaining between them. The CDR3 loop is CSALEQMNTEAFF. CDR3 in DNA: TGCAGCGCCTTGGAACAGATGAACACTGAAGCTTTCTTT.

The chain employs TRBV30 and TRBJ2-1, with 7 bases fitting TRBD2. J was trimmed by 7 bases and V by 6 bases; bases with no gene match: 6. Germline CDR1 GTSNPN, CDR2 SVGIG (reference sequence). The CDR3 consists of 12 residues. The CDR3 sequence is CACKPGGNEQFF. As DNA, the CDR3 is TGTGCCTGTAAACCCGGGGGGAATGAGCAGTTCTTC.

The CDR3 region is CSGGQGYNEQFF. DNA of the CDR3: TGCAGCGGAGGACAGGGCTACAATGAGCAGTTCTTC. The chain recombines TRBV29-1 with TRBJ2-1, with 8 positions matching TRBD1. Germline V gene lookup returns CDR1 SQVTM and CDR2 ANQGSEA. V shed 7 bases and J 3 bases; nucleotides not matched to a gene: 2. This CDR3 comprises 12 residues.

The rearrangement links TRBV18 to TRBJ2-3; either TRBD1 or TRBD2 may supply D (6 bases each). CDR1 is KGHSH and CDR2 is LQKENI in the germline V gene. There are 16 residues in the CDR3. V was clipped by 6 bases and J by 2 bases, with 18 bases between them. This chain's CDR3 is CASSPRRGVYTDTQYF. Written as DNA, the CDR3 is TGTGCCAGCTCCCCCCGGAGGGGGGTGTACACAGATACGCAGTATTTT.

This clone was recorded a few times. The chain combines TRBV6-1 with TRBJ1-2; maybe TRBD1 (5 bases). The CDR3 sequence is 13 residues long. Germline V gene lookup returns CDR1 MNHNS and CDR2 SASEGT. The ends were cut back, 8 bases at V and 5 bases at J, with 15 bases in the middle. The CDR3 region is CASQPGYSYGYTF. The CDR3 DNA is TGTGCCAGCCAGCCAGGGTACTCGTATGGCTACACCTTC.

The V gene is TRBV10-3, the J gene TRBJ1-5; D ambiguous. The CDR3 extends over 12 amino acids. Trimming pared 3 bases from V and 6 bases from J, leaving 6 bases between. Germline values: CDR1 ENHRY, CDR2 SYGVKD. CDR3 region: CAISDFSQPQHF. The CDR3 nucleotides read TGTGCCATCAGTGACTTCAGTCAGCCCCAGCATTTT.

This clone was seen a few times. This chain joins TRBV6-1 and TRBJ2-5; 8 nucleotides line up with TRBD1. Germline-derived CDR1 and CDR2 are MNHNS and SASEGT. Trimming removed 4 bases from V and 7 bases from J; junction bases left unmatched: 5. This CDR3 has 13 residues. CDR3 loop: CASSVGTGGTQYF. CDR3 nucleotide sequence: TGTGCCAGCAGTGTTGGGACAGGCGGGACCCAGTACTTC.

This chain links TRBV11-2 with TRBJ2-4, with a tentative D call TRBD2 (6 bases). Deletions cut 4 bases from V and 1 base from J, with 14 bases between. Germline CDR1 reads SGHAT; CDR2 reads FQNNGV. This CDR3 has 16 amino acids. The CDR3: CASSSPFGTAKNIQYF. The CDR3 nucleotides are TGTGCCAGCAGCTCCCCCTTTGGGACTGCCAAAAACATTCAGTACTTC.

This chain connects TRBV7-3 to TRBJ2-5; possibly TRBD2 for D (5 bases). V shed 4 bases and J shed 10 bases, with 19 bases lying between them. CDR1 is SGHTA, CDR2 FQGTGA, per germline. The CDR3 length is 14 residues. The CDR3 reads CASSSTGVSGGQYF. The CDR3 bases are TGTGCCAGCAGCTCAACCGGGGTCAGCGGCGGCCAGTACTTC.

As to this clone: The sample carries other DNA sequences with the same CDR3. The V gene is TRBV5-1, the J gene TRBJ2-7, with 9 nucleotides matching TRBD2. CDR1 and CDR2 (germline): SGHRS, YFSETQ. V shed 5 bases, J shed 2 bases, and the junction held 8 bases outside the gene matches. This CDR3 contains 15 residues. The CDR3 region is CASSGGGGGPYEQYF. Written as DNA, the CDR3 is TGCGCCAGCAGTGGCGGCGGGGGGGGGCCCTACGAGCAGTACTTC.

V gene TRBV27 combines with J gene TRBJ2-7; the D gene is possibly TRBD1 (6 bases). CDR3 length equals 15 residues. Trimming removed 3 bases at V and 3 bases at J, with 15 bases between. The germline CDR1 and CDR2 sequences are MNHEY and SMNVEV (reference sequence). In DNA form, the CDR3 reads TGTGCCAGCAGTTTTACGGCAGGGGCGTTCTACGAGCAGTACTTC. Its protein is CASSFTAGAFYEQYF.

The J gene is TRBJ2-3, the V gene TRBV29-1; 11 nucleotides match TRBD2. This CDR3 spans 16 amino acids. The J segment lost 0 bases and the V segment lost 1 base, leaving 3 bases of the junction unmatched. CDR1 is SQVTM and CDR2 is ANQGSEA in the germline V gene. The CDR3 protein is CSVEGGLAESTDTQYF. CDR3 DNA sequence: TGCAGCGTTGAAGGGGGACTAGCGGAGAGCACAGATACGCAGTATTTT.

J is TRBJ1-1 and V is TRBV5-5; no firm D call. Germline loops: CDR1 SGHKS, CDR2 YYEKEE (reference sequence). V was shortened by 1 base and J by 1 base, with 11 bases between the two germline ends. The CDR3 runs to 15 residues. The CDR3 loop is CASSLIPGKNTEAFF. The CDR3 nucleotides read TGTGCCAGCAGCTTGATACCGGGGAAGAACACTGAAGCTTTCTTT.

The chain is built from TRBV2 and TRBJ1-1; 7 nucleotides align to TRBD1. CDR3 length: 14 residues. After removal of 6 bases from V and 3 bases from J, the junction contained 7 bases not matched to a gene. The germline V gene has CDR1 SNHLY and CDR2 FYNNEI. The CDR3 spells CASSYRGGDTEAFF. For the CDR3, the DNA is TGTGCCAGCAGCTACAGGGGAGGGGACACTGAAGCTTTCTTT. The whole variable domain, filled in from reference TRBV2 and TRBJ1-1, reads EPEVTQTPSHQVTQMGQEVILRCVPISNHLYFYWYRQILGQKVEFLVSFYNNEISEKSEIFDDQFSVERPDGSNFTLKIRSTKLEDSAMYFCASSYRGGDTEAFFGQGTRLTVV.